These T cell receptor beta chains were read from a single sample in a study of identical twins. TCRdb processed the 5' RACE reads anew with MiXCR; each CDR3 protein has one entry. The table shows about 570,000 distinct CDR3 sequences, with just under 10% occurring only once. These same data were also listed under a study on yellow fever vaccine responses in identical twins.

The source material was PBMCs. Source of these receptors: a woman aged 18-29 years in good health. The CDR3 runs from the conserved cysteine through the conserved F or W. The D gene is left open where the match is weak. Some rows have no size entry. The others give once, few or many, or a class for an expanded clone.

v_gene: TRBV3-1; d_gene: NA; j_gene: TRBJ1-1; abundance: NA; CDR3aa: CASSQHGGTEAFF; CDR3nt: TGTGCCAGCAGCCAACATGGGGGTACTGAAGCTTTCTTT
v_gene: TRBV2; d_gene: NA; j_gene: TRBJ2-1; abundance: NA; CDR3aa: CASNPSGRTEQFF; CDR3nt: TGTGCCAGCAATCCGTCAGGGCGGACTGAGCAGTTCTTC
v_gene: TRBV4-1; d_gene: NA; j_gene: TRBJ1-6; abundance: many; CDR3aa: CASSQALEGSSPLHF; CDR3nt: TGCGCCAGCAGCCAAGCCCTGGAGGGAAGTTCACCCCTCCACTTT
v_gene: TRBV11-2; d_gene: NA; j_gene: TRBJ2-7; abundance: NA; CDR3aa: CASSKTTGYYEQYF; CDR3nt: TGTGCCAGCAGCAAGACGACAGGCTACTACGAGCAGTACTTC
v_gene: TRBV12-3/TRBV12-4; d_gene: TRBD1; j_gene: TRBJ2-1; abundance: few; CDR3aa: CASSLPGTGNNEQFF; CDR3nt: TGTGCCAGCAGTTTACCCGGGACAGGGAACAATGAGCAGTTCTTC
v_gene: TRBV6-6; d_gene: NA; j_gene: TRBJ1-4; abundance: few; CDR3aa: CASTTKQNEKLFF; CDR3nt: TGTGCCAGCACAACAAAACAAAATGAAAAACTGTTTTTT
v_gene: TRBV30; d_gene: TRBD1; j_gene: TRBJ1-5; abundance: many; CDR3aa: CAWGGQGRQPQHF; CDR3nt: TGTGCCTGGGGGGGACAGGGGAGGCAGCCCCAGCATTTT
v_gene: TRBV20-1; d_gene: NA; j_gene: TRBJ1-2; abundance: NA; CDR3aa: CSARDPGYGYTF; CDR3nt: TGCAGTGCTAGAGATCCCGGTTATGGCTACACCTTC
v_gene: TRBV20-1; d_gene: NA; j_gene: TRBJ2-7; abundance: few; CDR3aa: CSARFQTYEQYF; CDR3nt: TGCAGTGCTAGATTCCAGACCTACGAGCAGTACTTC
v_gene: TRBV29-1; d_gene: TRBD2; j_gene: TRBJ2-7; abundance: many; CDR3aa: CSVDGGGYEQYF; CDR3nt: TGCAGCGTTGATGGGGGGGGCTACGAGCAGTACTTC
v_gene: TRBV20-1; d_gene: NA; j_gene: TRBJ1-1; abundance: few; CDR3aa: CSASWVVGGTGTEAFF; CDR3nt: TGCAGTGCTAGTTGGGTGGTAGGGGGGACGGGGACTGAAGCTTTCTTT
v_gene: TRBV10-3; d_gene: TRBD2; j_gene: TRBJ2-3; abundance: NA; CDR3aa: CASSRVGTSGLTDTQYF; CDR3nt: TGTGCCAGCAGTCGAGTCGGGACTAGCGGGCTGACAGATACGCAGTATTTT
v_gene: TRBV20-1; d_gene: TRBD2; j_gene: TRBJ2-5; abundance: many; CDR3aa: CSARLAGPGAQETQYF; CDR3nt: TGCAGTGCTAGATTAGCGGGTCCCGGAGCCCAAGAGACCCAGTACTTC
v_gene: TRBV7-8; d_gene: NA; j_gene: TRBJ1-1; abundance: NA; CDR3aa: CASTPRWETNTEAFF; CDR3nt: TGTGCCAGCACCCCTCGCTGGGAGACGAACACTGAAGCTTTCTTT
v_gene: TRBV7-2; d_gene: TRBD2; j_gene: TRBJ2-3; abundance: NA; CDR3aa: CASSSPLAGVFPDTQYF; CDR3nt: TGTGCCAGCAGCTCACCGCTAGCGGGGGTTTTCCCAGATACGCAGTATTTT
v_gene: TRBV29-1; d_gene: NA; j_gene: TRBJ1-2; abundance: few; CDR3aa: CSVLGGDYGYTF; CDR3nt: TGCAGCGTTCTTGGGGGGGACTATGGCTACACCTTC
v_gene: TRBV27; d_gene: NA; j_gene: TRBJ2-5; abundance: few; CDR3aa: CASSPPGVRETQYF; CDR3nt: TGTGCCAGCAGCCCTCCGGGGGTCCGAGAGACCCAGTACTTC
v_gene: TRBV29-1; d_gene: TRBD1; j_gene: TRBJ1-2; abundance: NA; CDR3aa: CSVGQEGAVLSSGYTF; CDR3nt: TGCAGCGTTGGGCAAGAGGGGGCGGTTCTATCCAGTGGCTACACCTTC
v_gene: TRBV7-8; d_gene: NA; j_gene: TRBJ2-5; abundance: few; CDR3aa: CASSPRGGQEETQYF; CDR3nt: TGTGCCAGCAGCCCCCGTGGGGGTCAAGAGGAGACCCAGTACTTC
v_gene: TRBV20-1; d_gene: NA; j_gene: TRBJ1-3; abundance: once; CDR3aa: CSTRDTRPGNTIYF; CDR3nt: TGCAGTACTAGGGACACCAGGCCTGGAAACACCATATATTTT
v_gene: TRBV5-1; d_gene: NA; j_gene: TRBJ2-2; abundance: few; CDR3aa: CASSLEGSGRTGELFF; CDR3nt: TGCGCCAGCAGCTTGGAGGGGTCGGGACGGACCGGGGAGCTGTTTTTT
v_gene: TRBV11-2; d_gene: TRBD2; j_gene: TRBJ2-7; abundance: many; CDR3aa: CASSQGGRGASYEQYF; CDR3nt: TGTGCCAGCAGCCAAGGGGGGCGGGGGGCGTCCTACGAGCAGTACTTC
v_gene: TRBV7-6; d_gene: TRBD2; j_gene: TRBJ2-1; abundance: NA; CDR3aa: CASSSGLAGANEQFF; CDR3nt: TGTGCCAGCAGCTCGGGACTAGCGGGAGCAAATGAGCAGTTCTTC
v_gene: TRBV3-1; d_gene: TRBD1; j_gene: TRBJ2-7; abundance: NA; CDR3aa: CASSQGRTGGGEQYF; CDR3nt: TGTGCCAGCAGCCAAGGCCGAACAGGGGGCGGGGAGCAGTACTTC
v_gene: TRBV7-2; d_gene: TRBD1; j_gene: TRBJ2-1; abundance: many; CDR3aa: CASSPVGTGGLGEQFF; CDR3nt: TGTGCCAGCAGCCCAGTCGGGACAGGGGGCTTGGGTGAGCAGTTCTTC
v_gene: TRBV27; d_gene: NA; j_gene: TRBJ2-7; abundance: few; CDR3aa: CASSPRQGWDYEQYF; CDR3nt: TGTGCCAGCAGCCCCCGGCAGGGATGGGACTACGAGCAGTACTTC
v_gene: TRBV28; d_gene: TRBD2; j_gene: TRBJ2-7; abundance: NA; CDR3aa: CASRRLAGEYEQYF; CDR3nt: TGTGCCAGCAGACGACTAGCGGGGGAGTACGAGCAGTACTTC
v_gene: TRBV12-3/TRBV12-4; d_gene: TRBD2; j_gene: TRBJ2-7; abundance: many; CDR3aa: CASSLGGLAGTYEQYF; CDR3nt: TGTGCCAGCAGTTTGGGGGGACTAGCGGGGACCTACGAGCAGTACTTC
v_gene: TRBV7-2; d_gene: TRBD2; j_gene: TRBJ2-5; abundance: few; CDR3aa: CASSLGIAGGRETQYF; CDR3nt: TGTGCCAGCAGCTTAGGGATAGCGGGAGGGCGTGAGACCCAGTACTTC
v_gene: TRBV5-1; d_gene: TRBD2; j_gene: TRBJ2-7; abundance: many; CDR3aa: CASSSFAGLAGPSYEQYF; CDR3nt: TGCGCCAGCAGCTCCTTCGCCGGACTAGCGGGACCCTCCTACGAGCAGTACTTC
v_gene: TRBV13; d_gene: NA; j_gene: TRBJ2-7; abundance: NA; CDR3aa: CASSSRVGAHYEQYF; CDR3nt: TGTGCCAGCAGCTCAAGGGTAGGGGCCCACTACGAGCAGTACTTC
v_gene: TRBV7-9; d_gene: NA; j_gene: TRBJ2-5; abundance: many; CDR3aa: CASRRGRGQQETQYF; CDR3nt: TGTGCCAGCAGGCGTGGGCGGGGTCAGCAAGAGACCCAGTACTTC
v_gene: TRBV27; d_gene: TRBD2; j_gene: TRBJ2-1; abundance: few; CDR3aa: CASSLEGLANNEQFF; CDR3nt: TGTGCCAGCAGTTTAGAGGGACTAGCCAACAATGAGCAGTTCTTC
v_gene: TRBV4-1; d_gene: TRBD2; j_gene: TRBJ2-1; abundance: few; CDR3aa: CASSQAAGVHNEQFF; CDR3nt: TGCGCCAGCAGCCAAGCAGCGGGAGTTCACAATGAGCAGTTCTTC
v_gene: TRBV5-1; d_gene: TRBD2; j_gene: TRBJ2-7; abundance: many; CDR3aa: CASSPGLAGALGREQYF; CDR3nt: TGCGCCAGCAGCCCGGGACTAGCGGGAGCCCTGGGACGCGAGCAGTACTTC
v_gene: TRBV20-1; d_gene: NA; j_gene: TRBJ2-1; abundance: NA; CDR3aa: CSASTASPNYNEQFF; CDR3nt: TGCAGTGCTAGTACGGCTAGCCCCAACTACAATGAGCAGTTCTTC
v_gene: TRBV10-3; d_gene: NA; j_gene: TRBJ1-6; abundance: many; CDR3aa: CAISDNSPLHF; CDR3nt: TGTGCCATCAGTGACAATTCACCCCTCCACTTT
v_gene: TRBV7-2; d_gene: NA; j_gene: TRBJ2-7; abundance: few; CDR3aa: CASSPGLTTYEQYF; CDR3nt: TGTGCCAGCAGCCCGGGACTCACAACCTACGAGCAGTACTTC
v_gene: TRBV28; d_gene: TRBD2; j_gene: TRBJ2-2; abundance: few; CDR3aa: CATQAGRGTGELFF; CDR3nt: TGTGCCACTCAAGCGGGGAGGGGCACCGGGGAGCTGTTTTTT
v_gene: TRBV27; d_gene: NA; j_gene: TRBJ2-1; abundance: few; CDR3aa: CASSSALGGYNEQFF; CDR3nt: TGTGCCAGCAGTAGTGCCCTGGGGGGCTACAATGAGCAGTTCTTC
v_gene: TRBV7-9; d_gene: NA; j_gene: TRBJ2-3; abundance: NA; CDR3aa: CASSPAEAPTDTQYF; CDR3nt: TGTGCCAGCAGCCCTGCGGAGGCCCCCACAGATACGCAGTATTTT
v_gene: TRBV20-1; d_gene: TRBD2; j_gene: TRBJ2-1; abundance: many; CDR3aa: CSAGISGGVGNEQFF; CDR3nt: TGCAGTGCCGGAATTAGCGGGGGCGTGGGCAATGAGCAGTTCTTC
v_gene: TRBV28; d_gene: TRBD2; j_gene: TRBJ2-1; abundance: few; CDR3aa: CASLTGTSGTDEQFF; CDR3nt: TGTGCCAGTCTAACCGGGACTAGCGGGACCGATGAGCAGTTCTTC
v_gene: TRBV7-2; d_gene: TRBD2; j_gene: TRBJ2-3; abundance: many; CDR3aa: CASSHGTSGRADTQYF; CDR3nt: TGTGCCAGCAGCCACGGGACTAGCGGGAGGGCAGATACGCAGTATTTT
v_gene: TRBV11-2; d_gene: NA; j_gene: TRBJ2-1; abundance: NA; CDR3aa: CASSLITGNFSYNEQFF; CDR3nt: TGTGCCAGCAGCTTAATCACAGGGAACTTCTCCTACAATGAGCAGTTCTTC
v_gene: TRBV6-1; d_gene: NA; j_gene: TRBJ1-5; abundance: NA; CDR3aa: CASNHALQPQHF; CDR3nt: TGTGCCAGCAATCACGCATTGCAGCCCCAGCATTTT
v_gene: TRBV7-8; d_gene: NA; j_gene: TRBJ2-1; abundance: few; CDR3aa: CASSSILAFGLSSYNEQFF; CDR3nt: TGTGCCAGCAGCTCAATTCTTGCGTTTGGTCTTAGCTCCTACAATGAGCAGTTCTTC
v_gene: TRBV15; d_gene: NA; j_gene: TRBJ2-7; abundance: few; CDR3aa: CATSSEGFSYEQYF; CDR3nt: TGTGCCACCAGCAGCGAGGGTTTCTCCTACGAGCAGTACTTC
v_gene: TRBV20-1; d_gene: NA; j_gene: TRBJ2-7; abundance: many; CDR3aa: CSAPPGGGDEQYF; CDR3nt: TGCAGTGCTCCCCCGGGAGGGGGCGACGAGCAGTACTTC
v_gene: TRBV4-3; d_gene: TRBD2; j_gene: TRBJ2-7; abundance: many; CDR3aa: CASSGLGGGSTHEQYF; CDR3nt: TGCGCCAGCAGCGGACTGGGGGGAGGGTCGACTCACGAGCAGTACTTC
v_gene: TRBV4-3; d_gene: NA; j_gene: TRBJ2-2; abundance: many; CDR3aa: CASSHFNTGELFF; CDR3nt: TGCGCCAGCAGCCACTTTAACACCGGGGAGCTGTTTTTT
v_gene: TRBV9; d_gene: TRBD1; j_gene: TRBJ1-4; abundance: NA; CDR3aa: CASSVVGTANEKLFF; CDR3nt: TGTGCCAGCAGCGTAGTTGGGACAGCGAATGAAAAACTGTTTTTT
v_gene: TRBV4-1; d_gene: TRBD1; j_gene: TRBJ2-4; abundance: many; CDR3aa: CASSRPGTENIQYF; CDR3nt: TGCGCCAGCAGCCGGCCCGGGACAGAAAACATTCAGTACTTC
v_gene: TRBV3-1; d_gene: NA; j_gene: TRBJ1-1; abundance: few; CDR3aa: CASSQGSMNTEAFF; CDR3nt: TGTGCCAGCAGCCAGGGCTCCATGAACACTGAAGCTTTCTTT
v_gene: TRBV14; d_gene: NA; j_gene: TRBJ2-7; abundance: once; CDR3aa: CASSHQQSGAYEQYF; CDR3nt: TGTGCCAGCAGCCACCAACAATCGGGGGCCTACGAGCAGTACTTC
v_gene: TRBV10-3; d_gene: TRBD1; j_gene: TRBJ1-1; abundance: NA; CDR3aa: CAISSGTGGTEAFF; CDR3nt: TGTGCCATCAGTTCGGGGACAGGGGGCACTGAAGCTTTCTTT
v_gene: TRBV12-3/TRBV12-4; d_gene: NA; j_gene: TRBJ2-3; abundance: few; CDR3aa: CASIPGRRVIDTQYF; CDR3nt: TGTGCCAGCATACCCGGCCGTCGGGTTATAGATACGCAGTATTTT
v_gene: TRBV7-9; d_gene: TRBD2; j_gene: TRBJ2-7; abundance: many; CDR3aa: CASSSTSGTYEQYF; CDR3nt: TGTGCCAGCAGCTCGACTAGCGGAACCTACGAGCAGTACTTC
v_gene: TRBV28; d_gene: NA; j_gene: TRBJ2-3; abundance: once; CDR3aa: CASSKPLADTQYF; CDR3nt: TGTGCCAGCAGTAAACCGCTAGCAGATACGCAGTATTTT
v_gene: TRBV24-1; d_gene: NA; j_gene: TRBJ2-1; abundance: many; CDR3aa: CATSDLALKQFF; CDR3nt: TGTGCCACCAGTGATTTAGCACTAAAGCAGTTCTTC